Listed below are T cell receptor beta chains from one sample, sequenced in a study of cytomegalovirus exposure and HLA in healthy donors. Produced via immunoSEQ multiplex PCR; TCRdb's table is partial and in-frame only. The sample has about 120,000 clones; around 75% are singletons. Input material: PBMCs. These receptors all stem from a woman aged 18-29 years in good health and CMV-seronegative. The CDR3 runs from the conserved cysteine through the conserved F or W. The D gene is left open where the match is weak.

TRBV19	TRBD1	TRBJ1-5	CASSIQGVGQPQHF
TRBV4-2	TRBD1	TRBJ1-1	CASSHPLPDRAFMNTEAFF
TRBV9	TRBD1	TRBJ1-1	CASSGQGSNTEAFF
TRBV7-9	TRBD1	TRBJ1-2	CASSLGRTGAGYTF
TRBV7-6	TRBD1	TRBJ1-2	CASSPNVPGQGFYGYTF
TRBV11-2	TRBD1	TRBJ2-7	CASSPRQGSYEQYF
TRBV28	TRBD1	TRBJ1-4	CASSLRGQGAEKLFF
TRBV7-9	-	TRBJ1-6	CASSLISSPLHF
TRBV5-1	-	TRBJ1-1	CASRRVLNTEAFF
TRBV28	-	TRBJ2-7	CASLTGHEQYF
TRBV6-1	-	TRBJ2-3	CASSARTASTDTQYF
TRBV6-6	-	TRBJ1-5	CASTKRGSDQPQHF
TRBV6-1	TRBD1	TRBJ1-3	CASSADRGSGNTIYF
TRBV4-1	TRBD1	TRBJ2-5	CASSQAGTGGETQYF
TRBV30	TRBD1	TRBJ2-7	CAWSVGQGFTYEQYF
TRBV5-1	-	TRBJ1-2	CASSLGGGYTF
TRBV7-2	-	TRBJ1-2	CASSPRGNYGYTF
TRBV6-6	-	TRBJ1-6	CASSYIGSSPLHF
TRBV28	-	TRBJ1-5	CASSLSGRFNQPQHF
TRBV5-1	TRBD1	TRBJ1-1	CASSGDRNTEAFF
TRBV27	-	TRBJ1-2	CASSLSSPASGGYTF
TRBV4-1	TRBD1	TRBJ1-2	CASSQVVGTGLYGYTF
TRBV18	-	TRBJ1-4	CASSPPTGEKLFF
TRBV4-2	TRBD1	TRBJ2-7	CASSQVPGTAYEQYF
TRBV9	TRBD2	TRBJ2-7	CASSPRGGQFGEQYF
TRBV14	TRBD2	TRBJ2-3	CASSLSSGISTDTQYF
TRBV5-4	TRBD1	TRBJ2-1	CASSRDRGPIQGANEQFF
TRBV7-9	TRBD1	TRBJ2-1	CASSGPPGGMGRNEQFF
TRBV4-1	-	TRBJ2-1	CASSQDGRQGGNEQFF